This is a list of T cell receptor beta chains from one sample in a study of cytomegalovirus exposure and HLA in healthy donors. Assay used: immunoSEQ multiplex PCR; TCRdb lists only in-frame clones, some missing. Of tens of thousands of clones in the sample, 76% were seen once. What was sequenced was PBMCs. All receptors derive from a male donor in good health and CMV-seronegative. CDR3s include the opening cysteine and the closing phenylalanine or tryptophan. The D gene is left open where the match is weak. Some rows mark clone size as missing; the rest say once, few, many or name a class of expanded clone.

clone_size: -
v_call: TRBV14
j_call: TRBJ2-3
d_call: -
cdr3_aa: CASSHAGLHTQYF
cdr3_nt: TGTGCCAGCAGCCACGCTGGACTGCATACGCAGTATTTT

clone_size: once
v_call: TRBV19
j_call: TRBJ2-5
d_call: TRBD1
cdr3_aa: CASSMGQASDTQYF
cdr3_nt: TGTGCCAGTAGTATGGGACAGGCCTCAGACACCCAGTACTTC

clone_size: -
v_call: TRBV9
j_call: TRBJ1-4
d_call: -
cdr3_aa: CASSVNMNEKLFF
cdr3_nt: TGTGCCAGCAGCGTCAACATGAATGAAAAACTGTTTTTT

clone_size: once
v_call: TRBV4-3
j_call: TRBJ1-3
d_call: -
cdr3_aa: CASSQQRRAGNTIYF
cdr3_nt: TGCGCCAGCAGCCAGCAAAGAAGGGCAGGGAACACCATATATTTT

clone_size: -
v_call: TRBV7-8
j_call: TRBJ2-7
d_call: -
cdr3_aa: CASSPTGSSNEQYF
cdr3_nt: TGTGCCAGCAGCCCAACAGGGTCCTCCAACGAGCAGTACTTC

clone_size: -
v_call: TRBV29-1
j_call: TRBJ2-3
d_call: TRBD2
cdr3_aa: CSVVASGGRADTQYF
cdr3_nt: TGCAGCGTAGTCGCTAGCGGGGGGCGAGCAGATACGCAGTATTTT

clone_size: -
v_call: TRBV10-3
j_call: TRBJ2-1
d_call: -
cdr3_aa: CAINGGGYNEQFF
cdr3_nt: TGTGCCATCAATGGTGGAGGGTACAATGAGCAGTTCTTC

clone_size: -
v_call: TRBV2
j_call: TRBJ2-1
d_call: TRBD1
cdr3_aa: CASRFRDRGYNEQFF
cdr3_nt: TGTGCCAGCAGGTTCCGGGACAGGGGTTACAATGAGCAGTTCTTC

clone_size: -
v_call: TRBV9
j_call: TRBJ1-2
d_call: -
cdr3_aa: CASSNGRENGYTF
cdr3_nt: TGTGCCAGCAGCAACGGGAGGGAAAATGGCTACACCTTC

clone_size: -
v_call: TRBV27
j_call: TRBJ2-7
d_call: TRBD2
cdr3_aa: CASSYGGSVAYEQYF
cdr3_nt: TGTGCCAGCAGTTACGGGGGGTCCGTAGCCTACGAGCAGTACTTC

clone_size: once
v_call: TRBV6-6
j_call: TRBJ1-1
d_call: -
cdr3_aa: CASTQGLMGEAFF
cdr3_nt: TGTGCCAGTACCCAGGGGTTGATGGGTGAAGCTTTCTTT

clone_size: -
v_call: TRBV18
j_call: TRBJ2-7
d_call: -
cdr3_aa: CASSLTEFYEQYF
cdr3_nt: TGTGCCAGCTCACTTACAGAATTCTACGAGCAGTACTTC

clone_size: few
v_call: TRBV27
j_call: TRBJ2-7
d_call: TRBD2
cdr3_aa: CASSLYRRGGEQYF
cdr3_nt: TGTGCCAGCAGTTTATACAGGCGCGGGGGAGAGCAGTACTTC

clone_size: once
v_call: TRBV28
j_call: TRBJ2-7
d_call: -
cdr3_aa: CASSPGGSSSYEQYF
cdr3_nt: TGTGCCAGCAGTCCTGGGGGGTCAAGCTCCTACGAGCAGTACTTC

clone_size: once
v_call: TRBV29-1
j_call: TRBJ1-1
d_call: -
cdr3_aa: CSGADREAFF
cdr3_nt: TGCAGCGGAGCGGACAGAGAAGCTTTCTTT

clone_size: -
v_call: TRBV28
j_call: TRBJ1-3
d_call: TRBD1
cdr3_aa: CASSSTGGWGNTIYF
cdr3_nt: TGTGCCAGCAGTTCCACAGGGGGCTGGGGAAACACCATATATTTT

clone_size: -
v_call: TRBV28
j_call: TRBJ2-7
d_call: -
cdr3_aa: CASSFARSYEQYF
cdr3_nt: TGTGCCAGCAGTTTCGCCAGATCCTACGAGCAGTACTTC

clone_size: -
v_call: TRBV19
j_call: TRBJ2-1
d_call: -
cdr3_aa: CASSIRDWYDNEQFF
cdr3_nt: TGTGCCAGTAGTATCCGGGACTGGTACGACAATGAGCAGTTCTTC

clone_size: once
v_call: TRBV28
j_call: TRBJ1-2
d_call: TRBD1
cdr3_aa: CASSSRDRGYYGYTF
cdr3_nt: TGTGCCAGCAGTTCCCGGGACAGGGGGTACTATGGCTACACCTTC

clone_size: few
v_call: TRBV2
j_call: TRBJ2-7
d_call: -
cdr3_aa: CASNKTDGYEQYF
cdr3_nt: TGTGCCAGCAACAAAACAGACGGCTACGAGCAGTACTTC

clone_size: -
v_call: TRBV5-6
j_call: TRBJ1-4
d_call: -
cdr3_aa: CASRPSGVFATNEKLFF
cdr3_nt: TGTGCCAGCAGGCCCTCGGGGGTTTTTGCAACTAATGAAAAACTGTTTTTT

clone_size: -
v_call: TRBV28
j_call: TRBJ1-5
d_call: TRBD1
cdr3_aa: CASSFFRQGGFYSNQPQHF
cdr3_nt: TGTGCCAGCAGTTTTTTTCGTCAGGGGGGTTTCTATAGCAATCAGCCCCAGCATTTT

clone_size: -
v_call: TRBV7-9
j_call: TRBJ2-2
d_call: TRBD1
cdr3_aa: CASSTDRAGELFF
cdr3_nt: TGTGCCAGCAGCACCGACAGGGCCGGGGAGCTGTTTTTT

clone_size: -
v_call: TRBV7-8
j_call: TRBJ1-5
d_call: TRBD1
cdr3_aa: CASSPGTVLQPQHF
cdr3_nt: TGTGCCAGCAGCCCGGGGACAGTCCTTCAGCCCCAGCATTTT